These 30 T cell receptor beta chains were all obtained from the same sample, sequenced in a study of CD4 T cells in relation to SARS-CoV-2 and coronaviruses. CD4+ T cells from unexposed donors were obtained before the COVID-19 pandemic (2011-2018). The protocol was immunoSEQ multiplex PCR, while the TCRdb copy is restricted to in-frame clones and leaves out a portion. The repertoire includes around 70,000 clones, 87% of them detected once, and 1.5% to 2% sits in the top ten. Material for sequencing was memory CD4+ T cells from PBMCs. These receptors originate from a human donor in good health.

The J gene is TRBJ2-2, the V gene TRBV5-5, with 9 positions matching TRBD2. V shed 0 bases and J 4 bases; nucleotides not matched to a gene: 4. This CDR3 has 16 amino acids. Germline V lookup: CDR1 SGHKS, CDR2 YYEKEE (reference sequence). CDR3 sequence reads: CASSLDLRGGTGELFF. In nucleotides, the CDR3 is TGTGCCAGCAGCTTGGATTTGCGGGGGGGCACCGGGGAGCTGTTTTTT.

The V gene is TRBV2, the J gene TRBJ1-6, with 7 bases aligning to TRBD1. Germline V gene sequence: CDR1 SNHLY, CDR2 FYNNEI. There are 14 residues in the CDR3. V was pared by 4 bases and J by 8 bases, with 5 bases of the junction left unmatched. In nucleotides, the CDR3 is TGTGCCAGCAGTGCCCGGGACAGTCATTCACCCCTCCACTTT. Translating it yields CASSARDSHSPLHF.

In its sample, this clone was seen once. The rearrangement links TRBV7-2 to TRBJ1-2; 10 bases map to TRBD1. CDR3 length: 13 amino acids. Germline V lookup: CDR1 SGHTA, CDR2 FQGNSA. With V trimmed by 5 bases and J by 5 bases, 2 bases remained unmatched. The CDR3 here is CASSPGQGYGYTF. CDR3 bases: TGTGCCAGCAGCCCGGGACAGGGGTATGGCTACACCTTC.

The gene calls are TRBV2 and TRBJ2-2; possibly TRBD1 for D (5 bases). V lost 4 bases and J lost 2, with 8 bases in between. Germline CDR1 is SNHLY and CDR2 is FYNNEI. The CDR3 spans 14 residues. The chain's CDR3 is CASSGQTNTGELFF. In nucleotides, the CDR3 is TGTGCCAGCAGTGGACAGACCAACACCGGGGAGCTGTTTTTT.

This clone has only a few counts. The CDR3 reads CASSSGTGSNQPQHF. CDR3 sequence (DNA): TGTGCCAGCAGCTCCGGGACAGGGAGCAATCAGCCCCAGCATTTT. The chain couples TRBV7-9 to TRBJ1-5, with 9 bases lining up with TRBD1. The CDR3 totals 15 residues. J lost 1 base, V lost 4 bases, and 2 bases had no gene match. CDR1 SEHNR and CDR2 FQNEAQ come from the germline V gene (reference sequence).

The chain combines TRBV12-5 with TRBJ2-1; D not resolved. The CDR3 spans 13 residues. Per the germline V gene, CDR1 is LGHNT and CDR2 is FRNRAP. The ends were cut back, 2 bases at V and 7 bases at J, with 9 bases in the middle. The CDR3 here is CASGLFYGNEQFF. The CDR3 bases are TGTGCTAGTGGTTTGTTTTATGGAAATGAGCAGTTCTTC.

This chain joins TRBV9 and TRBJ2-1; 9 bases map to TRBD1. In germline, CDR1 is SGDLS, CDR2 YYNGEE. This CDR3 has 14 amino acids. The J segment lost 6 bases and the V segment lost 3 bases, leaving 4 bases of the junction unmatched. CDR3 in amino acids: CASSAGQGSNEQFF. DNA of the CDR3: TGTGCCAGCAGCGCGGGACAGGGATCCAATGAGCAGTTCTTC.

The genes are TRBV4-1 and TRBJ2-7, with D perhaps matching TRBD1 (5 bases). The germline V gene encodes CDR1 MGHRA and CDR2 YSYEKL. V was trimmed by 1 base and J by 5 bases, leaving 15 bases between them. The CDR3 consists of 15 residues. The chain's CDR3 is CASSQVKGIINEQYF. DNA for the CDR3: TGCGCCAGCAGCCAAGTTAAGGGGATAATCAACGAGCAGTACTTC.

In DNA form, the CDR3 reads TGTGCCAGCAGCCCCCAATTGGGCGGGGCAGACATTCAGTACTTC. Its protein is CASSPQLGGADIQYF. The V and J genes are TRBV27 and TRBJ2-4; tentative D call: TRBD2 (6 bases). Between the trimmed V and J ends, which lost 6 bases and 8 bases, there was a span of 20 bases. Germline CDR1 reads MNHEY; CDR2 reads SMNVEV (reference sequence). This CDR3 has 15 residues.

This clone was counted a few times. The chain couples TRBV2 to TRBJ1-2; 7 bases match TRBD1. This CDR3 region has 16 residues. V lost 6 bases, J lost 4 bases, and 14 bases stayed unmatched. Germline V gene data show CDR1 as SNHLY and CDR2 as FYNNEI. CDR3 in DNA: TGTGCCAGCAGGGCTGACAGGGAGGAGTTTCGCTATGGCTACACCTTC. Amino acid sequence: CASRADREEFRYGYTF. Using reference TRBV2 and TRBJ1-2 for the parts outside the CDR3, the full variable domain is EPEVTQTPSHQVTQMGQEVILRCVPISNHLYFYWYRQILGQKVEFLVSFYNNEISEKSEIFDDQFSVERPDGSNFTLKIRSTKLEDSAMYFCASRADREEFRYGYTFGSGTRLTVV.

In the case of this clone: One end of the junction does not line up with germline, which may come from a read error. This rearrangement joins TRBV18 to TRBJ1-2; 7 bases are shared with TRBD1. CDR3 length: 14 residues. CDR1 is KGHSH and CDR2 is LQKENI in the germline V gene. The CDR3 protein is CASSPPTGAYGYTF. Written as DNA, the CDR3 is TGTGCCAGCTCGCCACCCACAGGGGCCTATGGCTACACCTTC.

J is TRBJ1-5 and V is TRBV10-3; D remains ambiguous. Deletions cut 0 bases from V and 1 base from J, with 10 bases between. Germline CDR1 reads ENHRY; CDR2 reads SYGVKD. This CDR3 is 16 amino acids long. The CDR3 loop reads CAISESRQESNQPQHF. The DNA for the CDR3 is TGTGCCATCAGTGAGTCTCGGCAGGAAAGCAATCAGCCCCAGCATTTT.

The rearrangement joins TRBV10-3 to TRBJ1-4, with D possibly being TRBD1 (6 bases). This CDR3 is 15 amino acids long. V shed 3 bases and J shed 8 bases, with 16 bases lying between them. Germline V gives CDR1 ENHRY, CDR2 SYGVKD. The CDR3, as DNA: TGTGCCATCAGTGATGAGAGGGGGGCAGAAGAAAAACTGTTTTTT. Translating gives CAISDERGAEEKLFF.

This sequence joins TRBV5-1 and TRBJ2-5; TRBD1 matches 8 bases. V gave up 0 bases and J gave up 3 bases; unmatched junction bases: 4. The CDR3 has 15 residues. Germline assignment: CDR1 SGHRS and CDR2 YFSETQ. This CDR3 reads CASSLVATGEETQYF. CDR3 bases: TGCGCCAGCAGCTTGGTGGCGACAGGGGAAGAGACCCAGTACTTC.

The chain links TRBV18 to TRBJ2-6, with D possibly matching TRBD2 (6 bases). This CDR3 contains 17 residues. Trimming pared 1 base from V and 2 bases from J, leaving 12 bases between. Germline V CDR1 and CDR2: KGHSH, LQKENI. The CDR3 region has the DNA TGTGCCAGCTCACCACGGGGACTTATCCCTGGGGCCAACGTCCTGACTTTC. This gives the protein CASSPRGLIPGANVLTF.

The chain joins TRBV5-1 to TRBJ2-7, with D perhaps matching TRBD2 (6 bases). V gave up 3 bases and J gave up 3 bases, with 13 bases separating them. The CDR3 runs 14 residues. Per the germline V gene, CDR1 is SGHRS and CDR2 is YFSETQ. This CDR3 reads CASSSGGVLYEQYF. CDR3 coding DNA: TGCGCCAGCAGCTCGGGCGGGGTACTCTACGAGCAGTACTTC.

The J gene is TRBJ2-1, the V gene TRBV4-3; weak D call: TRBD1 (6 bases). Looked up from germline, CDR1 is LGHNA and CDR2 is YSLEER. This CDR3 has 13 residues. V was shortened by 0 bases and J by 10 bases, with 10 bases between the two germline ends. CDR3 sequence (DNA): TGCGCCAGCAGCCAAGAGATCGGGACAGAGCAGTTCTTC. Translation: CASSQEIGTEQFF.

This chain joins TRBV28 and TRBJ1-5; D is possibly TRBD1 (5 bases). CDR3 length: 13 residues. Germline CDR1 reads MDHEN; CDR2 reads SYDVKM. V lost 8 bases and J lost 10, with 18 bases in between. The CDR3 here is CASLGQDRVPQHF. DNA for the CDR3: TGTGCCAGCCTCGGACAAGACCGAGTTCCCCAGCATTTT.

This sequence joins TRBV30 and TRBJ1-5, with 9 bases matching TRBD1. Germline V gene sequence: CDR1 GTSNPN, CDR2 SVGIG (reference sequence). The CDR3 is 14 residues long. Losses at the gene ends were 5 bases for V and 2 bases for J; bases not matched to a gene: 4. The CDR3 bases are TGTGCCTGGGGGGGACAGGGAGGCAATCAGCCCCAGCATTTT. Protein product: CAWGGQGGNQPQHF.

This clone was counted only a few times. The J gene is TRBJ1-2, the V gene TRBV2; D is possibly TRBD1 (6 bases). Between the trimmed V and J ends, which lost 6 bases and 2 bases, there was a span of 16 bases. This CDR3 is built from 15 residues. Germline V lookup: CDR1 SNHLY, CDR2 FYNNEI. For the CDR3, the DNA is TGTGCCAGCAGCCCTGAGGGGGGACAAAACTATGGCTACACCTTC. Translation: CASSPEGGQNYGYTF.

The chain carries TRBV5-1 and TRBJ1-6; D gene ambiguous. The CDR3 is 12 amino acids. The V gene's germline CDR1 is SGHRS and CDR2 YFSETQ. The germline V and J ends were trimmed by 2 bases and 7 bases, with 4 bases remaining between them. CDR3 DNA sequence: TGCGCCAGCAGCTTAAGCAATTCACCCCTCCACTTT. It is translated as CASSLSNSPLHF.

The chain carries TRBV4-1 and TRBJ2-4; the D gene could be TRBD1 or TRBD2 (5 bases each). The ends were cut back, 1 base at V and 7 bases at J, with 17 bases in the middle. This CDR3 is 16 amino acids long. Germline CDR1 is MGHRA and CDR2 is YSYEKL. The CDR3 bases are TGCGCCAGCAGCCAAGGCCCGAGGGGCGTGGGGAACATTCAGTACTTC. Residues: CASSQGPRGVGNIQYF.

V usage is TRBV5-1 and J usage is TRBJ2-3, with TRBD2 identical over 10 bases. Looked up from germline, CDR1 is SGHRS and CDR2 is YFSETQ. V was clipped by 4 bases and J by 3 bases; unmatched bases: 8. This CDR3 has 16 residues. This CDR3 is CASSIGLADITDTQYF. In DNA, the CDR3 is TGCGCCAGCAGCATTGGACTAGCGGACATAACAGATACGCAGTATTTT.

This chain joins TRBV7-2 and TRBJ1-4, with D possibly being TRBD1 (6 bases). With 1 base removed from V and 7 bases from J, the gap between germline ends came to 16 bases. Germline CDR1 is SGHTA and CDR2 is FQGNSA. CDR3 length: 16 residues. CDR3 sequence (DNA): TGTGCCAGCAGCTTAGATTCCGCAGGGGCCGGTGAAAAACTGTTTTTT. Amino acids: CASSLDSAGAGEKLFF.

This clone has a single count. The V and J genes are TRBV5-4 and TRBJ1-1; D not certain. CDR1 is SGHNT and CDR2 is YYREEE in the germline V gene (reference sequence). The CDR3 runs 15 residues. V shed 2 bases and J shed 1 base, with 12 bases lying between them. The CDR3 DNA reads as TGTGCCAGCAGCTTCATAGCGGGCAGGAACACTGAAGCTTTCTTT. It translates to CASSFIAGRNTEAFF.

The rearrangement uses TRBV7-8 and TRBJ1-4, with D possibly matching TRBD1 (5 bases). This CDR3 comprises 14 residues. Trimming shortened V by 1 base and J by 14 bases, and 17 bases separated the two germline ends. Germline V gene lookup returns CDR1 SGHVS and CDR2 FQNEAQ. The CDR3, as DNA: TGTGCCAGCAGCTTAGGGGGCCGTGATGAGGGCCTGTTTTTT. Its translation: CASSLGGRDEGLFF.

This chain joins TRBV7-2 and TRBJ1-4, with TRBD1 as a possible D gene (5 bases). The germline V gene encodes CDR1 SGHTA and CDR2 FQGNSA. The CDR3 length is 15 residues. With 5 bases removed from V and 11 bases from J, the gap between germline ends came to 21 bases. The chain's CDR3 is CASSDRTGLAGKLFF. For the CDR3, the DNA is TGTGCCAGCAGCGATCGGACGGGACTGGCCGGGAAACTGTTTTTT. Drawing the rest from reference TRBV7-2 and TRBJ1-4, the complete variable domain is GAGVSQSPSNKVTEKGKDVELRCDPISGHTALYWYRQSLGQGLEFLIYFQGNSAPDKSGLPSDRFSAERTGGSVSTLTIQRTQQEDSAVYLCASSDRTGLAGKLFFGSGTQLSVL.

V gene TRBV3-1 (or the pseudogene TRBV3-2) combines with J gene TRBJ1-2; D remains unclear. The CDR3 runs 16 residues. V lost 0 bases to trimming and J lost 4 bases, with 15 bases between them. The V gene's germline CDR1 is LGHDT and CDR2 YNNKEL (reference sequence). CDR3 nucleotide sequence: TGTGCCAGCAGCCAAGATTGGGTCAGTGACGGCTATGGCTACACCTTC. It translates to CASSQDWVSDGYGYTF.

The chain uses TRBV7-3 and TRBJ2-3; unclear D gene. The CDR3 extends over 13 amino acids. Germline values: CDR1 SGHTA, CDR2 FQGTGA. V lost 2 bases and J 6 bases, leaving 9 bases between the germline ends. This CDR3 is CASSLGGWDTQYF. The CDR3 region has the DNA TGTGCCAGCAGCTTAGGTGGTTGGGATACGCAGTATTTT.

This chain links TRBV7-9 with TRBJ1-6, with D tentatively TRBD1 (6 bases). The germline CDR1 and CDR2 sequences are SEHNR and FQNEAQ (reference sequence). CDR3 length equals 17 residues. Between the trimmed V and J ends, which lost 4 bases and 1 base, there was a span of 14 bases. CDR3 region: CASSSREGGSYNSPLHF. For the CDR3, the DNA is TGTGCCAGCAGCTCTCGGGAGGGGGGTTCCTATAATTCACCCCTCCACTTT. The variable domain in full, with the rest retrieved from reference TRBV7-9 and TRBJ1-6, is DTGVSQNPRHKITKRGQNVTFRCDPISEHNRLYWYRQTLGQGPEFLTYFQNEAQLEKSRLLSDRFSAERPKGSFSTLEIQRTEQGDSAMYLCASSSREGGSYNSPLHFGNGTRLTVT.